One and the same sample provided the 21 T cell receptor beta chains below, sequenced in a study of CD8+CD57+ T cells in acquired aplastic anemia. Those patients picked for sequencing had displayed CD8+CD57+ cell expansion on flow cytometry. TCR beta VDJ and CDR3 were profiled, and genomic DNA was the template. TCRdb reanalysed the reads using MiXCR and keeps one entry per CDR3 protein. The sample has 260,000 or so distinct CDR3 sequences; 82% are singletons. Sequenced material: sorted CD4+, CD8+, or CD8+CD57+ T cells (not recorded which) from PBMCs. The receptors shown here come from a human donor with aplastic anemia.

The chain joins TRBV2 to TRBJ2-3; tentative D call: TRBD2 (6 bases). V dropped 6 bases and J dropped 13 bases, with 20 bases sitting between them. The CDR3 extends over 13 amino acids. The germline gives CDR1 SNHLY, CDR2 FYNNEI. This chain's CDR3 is CASRYAGTDNKYF. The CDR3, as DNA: TGTGCCAGCAGGTACGCGGGAACAGACAATAAGTATTTT. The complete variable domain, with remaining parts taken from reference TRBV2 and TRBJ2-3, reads EPEVTQTPSHQVTQMGQEVILRCVPISNHLYFYWYRQILGQKVEFLVSFYNNEISEKSEIFDDQFSVERPDGSNFTLKIRSTKLEDSAMYFCASRYAGTDNKYFGPGTRLTVL.

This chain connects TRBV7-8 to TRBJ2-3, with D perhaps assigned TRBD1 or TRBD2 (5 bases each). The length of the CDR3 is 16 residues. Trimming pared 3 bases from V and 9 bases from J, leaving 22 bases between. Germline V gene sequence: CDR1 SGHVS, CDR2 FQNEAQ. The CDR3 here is CASSFARGDDTETQYF. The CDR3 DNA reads TGTGCCAGCAGCTTCGCGAGAGGGGATGATACGGAGACGCAGTATTTT.

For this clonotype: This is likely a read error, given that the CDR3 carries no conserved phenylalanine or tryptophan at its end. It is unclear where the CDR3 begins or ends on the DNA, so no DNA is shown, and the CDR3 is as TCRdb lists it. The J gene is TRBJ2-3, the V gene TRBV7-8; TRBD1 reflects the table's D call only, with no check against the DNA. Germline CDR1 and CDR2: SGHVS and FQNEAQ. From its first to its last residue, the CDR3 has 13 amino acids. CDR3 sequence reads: CASRLAGSDGANV.

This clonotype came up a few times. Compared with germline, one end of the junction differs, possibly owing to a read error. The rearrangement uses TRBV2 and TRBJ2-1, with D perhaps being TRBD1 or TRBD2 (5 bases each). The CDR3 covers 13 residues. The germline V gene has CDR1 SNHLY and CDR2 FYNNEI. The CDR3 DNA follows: TGTGCCAGCGGGGACGGGGTCACGGGTACGCAGTCTTTT. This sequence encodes CASGDGVTGTQSF. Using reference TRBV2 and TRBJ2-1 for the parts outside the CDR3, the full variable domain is EPEVTQTPSHQVTQMGQEVILRCVPISNHLYFYWYRQILGQKVEFLVSFYNNEISEKSEIFDDQFSVERPDGSNFTLKIRSTKLEDSAMYFCASGDGVTGTQSFGPGTRLTVL.

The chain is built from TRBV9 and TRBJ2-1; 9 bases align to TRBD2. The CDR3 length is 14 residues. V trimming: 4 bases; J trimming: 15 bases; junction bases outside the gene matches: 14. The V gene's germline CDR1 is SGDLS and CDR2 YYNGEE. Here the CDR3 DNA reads TGTGCCAGCAGCCCTAGCGGGACAAGGACAGATACGTTCTTC. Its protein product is CASSPSGTRTDTFF.

The CDR3 loop reads CASSGDGAANTEAFF. CDR3 nucleotides: TGTGCCAGCAGCGGGGATGGGGCAGCGAACACTGAAGCTTTCTTT. This chain uses TRBV2 with TRBJ1-1; TRBD1 might be the D (5 bases). The CDR3 covers 15 residues. With 6 bases removed from V and 1 base from J, the gap between germline ends came to 15 bases. Germline CDR1 is SNHLY and CDR2 is FYNNEI. Together with reference TRBV2 and TRBJ1-1, the CDR3 gives the full variable domain: EPEVTQTPSHQVTQMGQEVILRCVPISNHLYFYWYRQILGQKVEFLVSFYNNEISEKSEIFDDQFSVERPDGSNFTLKIRSTKLEDSAMYFCASSGDGAANTEAFFGQGTRLTVV.

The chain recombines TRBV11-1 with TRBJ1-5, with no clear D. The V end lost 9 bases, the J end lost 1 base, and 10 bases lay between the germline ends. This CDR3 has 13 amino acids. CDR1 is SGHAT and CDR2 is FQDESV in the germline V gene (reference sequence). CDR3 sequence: CASSIVSNQPQHF. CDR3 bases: TGTGCCAGTAGTATCGTGAGCAATCAGCCCCAGCATTTT.

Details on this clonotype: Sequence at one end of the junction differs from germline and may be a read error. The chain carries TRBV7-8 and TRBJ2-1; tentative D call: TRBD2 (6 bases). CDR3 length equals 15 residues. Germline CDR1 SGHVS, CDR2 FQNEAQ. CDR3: CASSLAGGPGTQHFF. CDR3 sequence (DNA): TGTGCCAGCAGCTTAGCGGGAGGTCCCGGGACGCAGCATTTTTTC.

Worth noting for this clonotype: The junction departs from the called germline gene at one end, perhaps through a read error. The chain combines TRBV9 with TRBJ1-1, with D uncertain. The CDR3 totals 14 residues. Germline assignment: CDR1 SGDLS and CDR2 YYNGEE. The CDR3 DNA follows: TGTGCCAGCAGAGGAGCGGTGGGCATCACGTACTCCGTCTTT. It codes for CASRGAVGITYSVF.

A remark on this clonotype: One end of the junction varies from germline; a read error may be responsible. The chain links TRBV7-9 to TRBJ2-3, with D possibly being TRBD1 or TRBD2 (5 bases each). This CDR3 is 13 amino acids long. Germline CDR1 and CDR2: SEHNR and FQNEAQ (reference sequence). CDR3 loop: CASGYRGTGTQYF. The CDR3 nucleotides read TGTGCCAGCGGGTACCGGGGAACAGGTACGCAGTATTTT.

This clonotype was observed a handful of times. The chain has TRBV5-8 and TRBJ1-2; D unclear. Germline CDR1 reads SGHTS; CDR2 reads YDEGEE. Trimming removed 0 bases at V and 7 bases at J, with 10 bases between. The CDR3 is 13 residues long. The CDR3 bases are TGTGCCAGCAGCTTGGACATTGCAGGTGGCTACACCTTC. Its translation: CASSLDIAGGYTF.

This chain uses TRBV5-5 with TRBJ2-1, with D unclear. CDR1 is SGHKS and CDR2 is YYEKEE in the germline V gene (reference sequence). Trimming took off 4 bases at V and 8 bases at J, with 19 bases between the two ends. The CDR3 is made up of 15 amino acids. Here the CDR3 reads CASSVVGRSMDEQFF. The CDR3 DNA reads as TGTGCCAGCAGCGTAGTGGGCCGGTCGATGGATGAGCAGTTCTTC. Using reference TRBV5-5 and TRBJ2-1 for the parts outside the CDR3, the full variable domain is DAGVTQSPTHLIKTRGQQVTLRCSPISGHKSVSWYQQVLGQGPQFIFQYYEKEERGRGNFPDRFSARQFPNYSSELNVNALLLGDSALYLCASSVVGRSMDEQFFGPGTRLTVL.

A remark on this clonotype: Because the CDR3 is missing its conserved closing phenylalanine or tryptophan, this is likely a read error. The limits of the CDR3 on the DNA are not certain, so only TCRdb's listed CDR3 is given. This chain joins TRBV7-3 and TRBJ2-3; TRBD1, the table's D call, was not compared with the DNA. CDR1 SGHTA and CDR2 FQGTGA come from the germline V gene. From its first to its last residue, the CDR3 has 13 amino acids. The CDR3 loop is CASSREGDTGELS.

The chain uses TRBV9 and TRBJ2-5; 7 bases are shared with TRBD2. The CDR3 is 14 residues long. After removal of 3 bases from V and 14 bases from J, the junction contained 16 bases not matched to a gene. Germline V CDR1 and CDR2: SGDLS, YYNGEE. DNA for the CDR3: TGTGCCAGCAGCGGGGGAGGGGACCCGAAGGATGACTACTTC. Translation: CASSGGGDPKDDYF.

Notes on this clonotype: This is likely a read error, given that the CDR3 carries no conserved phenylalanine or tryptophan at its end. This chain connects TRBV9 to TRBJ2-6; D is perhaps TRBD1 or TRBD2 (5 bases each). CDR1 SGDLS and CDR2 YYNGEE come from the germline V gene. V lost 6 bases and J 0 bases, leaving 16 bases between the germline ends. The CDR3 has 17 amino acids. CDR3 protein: CASTLGTVPSGANVLTS. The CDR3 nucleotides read TGTGCCAGCACCCTAGGGACGGTTCCCTCTGGGGCCAACGTCCTGACTTCC.

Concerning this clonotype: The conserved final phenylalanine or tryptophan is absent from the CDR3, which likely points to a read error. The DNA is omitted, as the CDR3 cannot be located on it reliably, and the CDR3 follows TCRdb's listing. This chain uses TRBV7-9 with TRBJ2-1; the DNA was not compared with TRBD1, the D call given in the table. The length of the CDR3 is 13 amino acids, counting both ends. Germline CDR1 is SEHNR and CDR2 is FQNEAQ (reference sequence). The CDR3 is CAGQGAREHQYFV.

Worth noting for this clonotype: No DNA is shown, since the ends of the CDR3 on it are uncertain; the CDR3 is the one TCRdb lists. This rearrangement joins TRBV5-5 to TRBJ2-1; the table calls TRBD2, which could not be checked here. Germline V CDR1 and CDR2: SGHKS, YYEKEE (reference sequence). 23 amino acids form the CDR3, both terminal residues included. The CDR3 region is CASSLYICSARAPLAGLSNEQFF.

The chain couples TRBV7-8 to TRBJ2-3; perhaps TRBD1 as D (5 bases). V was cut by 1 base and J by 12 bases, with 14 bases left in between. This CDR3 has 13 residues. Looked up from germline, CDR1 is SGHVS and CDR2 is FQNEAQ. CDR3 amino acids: CASSLGGADDQYF. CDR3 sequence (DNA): TGTGCCAGCAGCTTAGGGGGCGCAGACGATCAGTATTTT. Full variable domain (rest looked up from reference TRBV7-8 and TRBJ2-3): GAGVSQSPRYKVAKRGQDVALRCDPISGHVSLFWYQQALGQGPEFLTYFQNEAQLDKSGLPSDRFFAERPEGSVSTLKIQRTQQEDSAVYLCASSLGGADDQYFGPGTRLTVL.

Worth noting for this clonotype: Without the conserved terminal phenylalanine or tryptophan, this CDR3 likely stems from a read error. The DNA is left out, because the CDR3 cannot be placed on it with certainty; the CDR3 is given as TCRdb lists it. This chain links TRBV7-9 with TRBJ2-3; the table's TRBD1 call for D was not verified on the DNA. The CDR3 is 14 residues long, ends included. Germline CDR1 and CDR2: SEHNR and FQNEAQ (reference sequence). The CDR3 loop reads CASSLAGGHGAQDL.

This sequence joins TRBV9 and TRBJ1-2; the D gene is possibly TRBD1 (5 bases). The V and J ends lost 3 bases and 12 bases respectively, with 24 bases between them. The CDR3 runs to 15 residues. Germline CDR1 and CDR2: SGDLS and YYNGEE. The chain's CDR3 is CASSAGTSGEDTHTF. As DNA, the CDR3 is TGTGCCAGCAGCGCCGGGACTAGCGGAGAAGATACGCACACCTTC.

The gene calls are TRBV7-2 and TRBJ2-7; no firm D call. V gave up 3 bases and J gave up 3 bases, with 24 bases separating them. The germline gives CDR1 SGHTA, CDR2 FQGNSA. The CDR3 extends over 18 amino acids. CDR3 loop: CASSLHRGATSGYYEQYV. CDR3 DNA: TGTGCCAGCAGCTTGCATCGAGGCGCGACATCTGGCTACTACGAGCAGTACGTC.